This TCR beta chain is from a study of post-analysis software for immune sequencing data. Findings and caveats of the study: A significant reduction in normalized Chao1 diversity was observed in multiple sclerosis patients versus controls. TRBV5-6, TRBV5-1 and TRBV20-1 belonged to a set of a handful of TRBV segments that were more frequent in patients than controls.

Unique-molecular-identifier-tagged TCR beta cDNA libraries were used. TCRdb reprocessed the PCR reads with MiXCR, giving one entry per CDR3 protein. This sample has approximately 440,000 distinct CDR3 sequences, with approximately 46% found just once. The V end was cut by 5 bases, the J end by 13 bases, with 15 bases between. Germline CDR1 PRHDT, CDR2 FYEKMQ (reference sequence). CDR3 length: 12 amino acids. Worth noting for this clonotype: Its antigen is unknown.

The chain links TRBV13 to TRBJ2-4; D is unresolved. The TCR originated in a girl aged 10-17 years with multiple sclerosis. Sequenced sample: blood. CDR3 nucleotides: TGTGCCAGCAGCCCGTCGACTGACCTACAGTACTTC. This codes for CASSPSTDLQYF.